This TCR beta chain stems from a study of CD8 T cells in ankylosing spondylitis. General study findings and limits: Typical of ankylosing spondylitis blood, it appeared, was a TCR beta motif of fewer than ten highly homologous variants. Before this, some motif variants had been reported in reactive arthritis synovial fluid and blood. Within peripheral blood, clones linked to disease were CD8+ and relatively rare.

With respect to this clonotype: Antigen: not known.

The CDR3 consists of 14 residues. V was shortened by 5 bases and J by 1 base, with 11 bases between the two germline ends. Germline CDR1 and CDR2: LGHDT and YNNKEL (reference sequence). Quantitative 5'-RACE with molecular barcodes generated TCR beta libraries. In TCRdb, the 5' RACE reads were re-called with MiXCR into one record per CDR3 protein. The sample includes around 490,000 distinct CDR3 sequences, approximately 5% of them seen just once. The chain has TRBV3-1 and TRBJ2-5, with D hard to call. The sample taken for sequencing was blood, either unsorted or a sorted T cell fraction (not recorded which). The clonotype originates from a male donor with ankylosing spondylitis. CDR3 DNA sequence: TGTGCCAGCAGCACCGGGTCTTTCCAAGAGACCCAGTACTTC. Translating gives CASSTGSFQETQYF.